These 22 T cell receptor beta chains originate from one sample sequenced in a study of PD-1 blockade in classical Hodgkin lymphoma (dated by TCRdb to the early 2020s). The time point label corresponds to: cycle 1 day 1 (C1D1), immediately before nivolumab initiation. Relapse after autologous stem cell transplantation had occurred in all trial patients, and cohorts A, B and C were distinguished by prior brentuximab vedotin exposure. Magnetic negative selection with a Miltenyi CD4+ T cell isolation kit was used to purify CD4+ T cells from thawed PBMCs. Receptor amplification or capture employed the immunoSEQ multiplex PCR assay. TCRdb re-hosts the immuneACCESS table, in-frame sequences only. Its copies lack some clones; in the studies checked, an unresolved V gene accounts for under half of them, and the cause for the rest is not known. The sample contains tens of thousands of clones, roughly 84% of them found a single time. The top ten clonotypes cover approximately 1.8% of the sample.

The sample was CD4+ T cells from blood, taken at baseline. The receptors were gathered from a human donor with classical Hodgkin lymphoma.

The V and J genes are TRBV6-1 and TRBJ1-2; no clear D. The CDR3 spans 18 residues. Germline lookup yields CDR1 MNHNS and CDR2 SASEGT. Trimming removed 4 bases at V and 0 bases at J, with 21 bases between. The CDR3 DNA follows: TGTGCCAGCAGTGTAAGAGTCGTTGAGACGAAAGCTAACTATGGCTACACCTTC. It encodes CASSVRVVETKANYGYTF.

The chain links TRBV6-1 to TRBJ1-2; D remains ambiguous. The CDR3 sequence is 13 residues long. The germline CDR1 and CDR2 sequences are MNHNS and SASEGT. V dropped 5 bases and J dropped 2 bases, with 9 bases sitting between them. The CDR3 sequence: CASSPTKNYGYTF. The CDR3 DNA is TGTGCCAGCAGTCCGACAAAGAACTATGGCTACACCTTC.

The V call is TRBV6-5, the J call TRBJ1-1; D gene uncertain. With 2 bases removed from V and 1 base from J, the gap between germline ends came to 8 bases. In germline, CDR1 is MNHEY, CDR2 SVGAGI. The CDR3 is 14 amino acids. The DNA of the CDR3 is TGTGCCAGCAGTTACAGGAGGGCGAACACTGAAGCTTTCTTT. Residues: CASSYRRANTEAFF.

The CDR3 DNA reads as TGTGCCAGCAGCGCAAGCCCTAGCGGGGGATCGTACGAGCAGTACTTC. It specifies CASSASPSGGSYEQYF. The V and J genes are TRBV4-2 and TRBJ2-7, with 10 positions matching TRBD2. V lost 5 bases to trimming and J lost 4 bases; unmatched junction nucleotides: 11. Per the germline V gene, CDR1 is LGHNA and CDR2 is YNFKEQ. The CDR3 runs 16 residues.

This clone appeared once. V and J are TRBV30 and TRBJ2-1, with D perhaps given as TRBD1 or TRBD2 (5 bases each). CDR1 and CDR2 from the germline V gene are GTSNPN and SVGIG (reference sequence). The CDR3 contains 11 residues. V lost 5 bases and J 8 bases, leaving 10 bases between the germline ends. The CDR3 DNA is TGTGCCTGGGACCTGGGGGATGAGCAGTTCTTC. Translated: CAWDLGDEQFF.

V and J are TRBV5-5 and TRBJ2-7; TRBD1 matches at 9 bases. CDR3 length: 15 amino acids. Trimming took 0 bases from V and 6 from J; bases not matched to a gene: 7. Germline loops: CDR1 SGHKS, CDR2 YYEKEE (reference sequence). This CDR3 reads CASSLAGTQGAEQYF. The DNA of the CDR3 is TGTGCCAGCAGCTTGGCTGGCACACAGGGGGCCGAGCAGTACTTC.

The rearrangement links TRBV28 to TRBJ1-4; possibly TRBD1 for D (6 bases). The germline V gene encodes CDR1 MDHEN and CDR2 SYDVKM. The CDR3 has 17 residues. Trimming stripped 4 bases from V and 0 bases from J, with 15 bases between. CDR3 in DNA: TGTGCCAGCAGTTCGCCTGCGGACAGTGCAACTAATGAAAAACTGTTTTTT. Translated: CASSSPADSATNEKLFF.

On this clone: The same CDR3 arises from other DNA sequences in this sample as well. The chain carries TRBV5-1 and TRBJ2-5; D may be TRBD1 (6 bases). CDR3 size: 16 residues. The V gene lost 4 bases and the J gene lost 3 bases, with 19 bases spanning the gap. Germline loops: CDR1 SGHRS, CDR2 YFSETQ. The CDR3 is CASSPGQGWAEETQYF. CDR3 sequence (DNA): TGCGCCAGCAGCCCCGGGCAGGGGTGGGCAGAAGAGACCCAGTACTTC.

V usage is TRBV5-4 and J usage is TRBJ1-1; D is possibly TRBD1 (5 bases). With 2 bases removed from V and 5 bases from J, the gap between germline ends came to 10 bases. This CDR3 contains 13 residues. Germline-derived CDR1 and CDR2 are SGHNT and YYREEE (reference sequence). The CDR3 region has the DNA TGTGCCAGCAGCTTTACAGGAGAAACTGAAGCTTTCTTT. This translates into CASSFTGETEAFF.

J is TRBJ2-3 and V is TRBV2; 16 nucleotides line up with TRBD2. The CDR3 totals 15 residues. Germline CDR1 SNHLY, CDR2 FYNNEI. V lost 7 bases to trimming and J lost 4 bases; unmatched junction nucleotides: 2. The CDR3 sequence is CASIGTSGGADTQYF. CDR3 in DNA: TGTGCCAGCATAGGGACTAGCGGGGGGGCAGATACGCAGTATTTT.

This chain connects TRBV2 to TRBJ2-2, with a tentative D call TRBD1 (5 bases). CDR1 and CDR2 (germline): SNHLY, FYNNEI. The CDR3 contains 15 residues. The V end lost 4 bases, the J end lost 0 bases, and 9 bases lay between the germline ends. CDR3 protein: CASSAQGPNTGELFF. CDR3 nucleotides: TGTGCCAGCAGTGCTCAGGGTCCGAACACCGGGGAGCTGTTTTTT.

The V call is TRBV4-1, the J call TRBJ2-3; D is unclear. The CDR3 contains 15 residues. V was trimmed by 1 base and J by 2 bases, leaving 10 bases between them. Germline-derived CDR1 and CDR2 are MGHRA and YSYEKL. The CDR3 loop is CASSQGVISTDTQYF. Here the CDR3 DNA reads TGCGCCAGCAGCCAAGGAGTCATATCCACAGATACGCAGTATTTT.

As regards this clone: The identical CDR3 is also encoded by other nucleotide sequences in the sample. V usage is TRBV2 and J usage is TRBJ1-1; D is ambiguous. The CDR3 loop spans 14 amino acids. The germline V gene encodes CDR1 SNHLY and CDR2 FYNNEI. V lost 3 bases to trimming and J lost 0 bases, with 8 bases between them. This CDR3 is CASSEERMNTEAFF. The DNA for the CDR3 is TGTGCCAGCAGTGAGGAAAGGATGAACACTGAAGCTTTCTTT.

The chain joins TRBV19 to TRBJ1-2; TRBD1 might be the D (5 bases). Germline V gene sequence: CDR1 LNHDA, CDR2 SQIVND (reference sequence). CDR3 length equals 13 residues. Trimming shortened V by 7 bases and J by 7 bases, and 16 bases separated the two germline ends. CDR3 nucleotides: TGTGCCAGTACAGGCAGGGAGAGAGGTGGCTACACCTTC. This gives the protein CASTGRERGGYTF. Using reference TRBV19 and TRBJ1-2 for the parts outside the CDR3, the full variable domain is DGGITQSPKYLFRKEGQNVTLSCEQNLNHDAMYWYRQDPGQGLRLIYYSQIVNDFQKGDIAEGYSVSREKKESFPLTVTSAQKNPTAFYLCASTGRERGGYTFGSGTRLTVV.

The chain uses TRBV27 and TRBJ2-3; D is perhaps TRBD1 (6 bases). V was cut by 8 bases and J by 2 bases, with 17 bases left in between. CDR1 MNHEY and CDR2 SMNVEV come from the germline V gene (reference sequence). CDR3 length: 15 amino acids. Here the CDR3 DNA reads TGTGCCAGCTTCCCGCTCCGGGACAACACAGATACGCAGTATTTT. This sequence encodes CASFPLRDNTDTQYF.

V and J are TRBV5-1 and TRBJ2-3, with D hard to call. CDR1 and CDR2 from the germline V gene are SGHRS and YFSETQ. CDR3 size: 15 residues. V was pared by 6 bases and J by 6 bases, with 20 bases between. CDR3 DNA sequence: TGCGCCAGCATCCAATCATCGCCGGTTCGGGATACGCAGTATTTT. Translated: CASIQSSPVRDTQYF.

The rearrangement links TRBV7-2 to TRBJ1-1; D may be TRBD1 (5 bases). V was trimmed by 3 bases and J by 4 bases, leaving 15 bases between them. Per the germline V gene, CDR1 is SGHTA and CDR2 is FQGNSA. CDR3 length: 15 residues. CDR3 residues: CASSFSWGEGTEAFF. CDR3 DNA sequence: TGTGCCAGCAGCTTCTCCTGGGGGGAGGGCACTGAAGCTTTCTTT.

The chain couples TRBV11-2 to TRBJ1-1; D not certain. Germline CDR1 is SGHAT and CDR2 is FQNNGV. Trimming cost V 5 bases and J 0 bases, with 13 bases left between them. CDR3 length: 15 residues. CDR3 region: CASSTDTKLNTEAFF. In DNA form, the CDR3 reads TGTGCCAGCAGCACTGACACCAAGTTGAACACTGAAGCTTTCTTT.

The gene calls are TRBV6-1 and TRBJ1-1; the D is unclear. Trimming removed 0 bases at V and 4 bases at J, with 15 bases between. Germline assignment: CDR1 MNHNS and CDR2 SASEGT. The CDR3 spans 16 residues. The CDR3 DNA is TGTGCCAGCAGTGAAGCTCGCGTACTGTTAGGCACTGAAGCTTTCTTT. This codes for CASSEARVLLGTEAFF.

The chain has TRBV7-8 and TRBJ1-5; D is uncertain. Germline values: CDR1 SGHVS, CDR2 FQNEAQ. This CDR3 region has 13 residues. Trimming left V 5 bases short and J 5 bases short, with 10 bases between. Here the CDR3 DNA reads TGTGCCAGCAGCCCGCAGCAGGATCAGCCCCAGCATTTT. It yields the protein CASSPQQDQPQHF.

V gene TRBV5-1 combines with J gene TRBJ2-3, with TRBD2 matching 11 bases. V shed 0 bases and J 4 bases; nucleotides not matched to a gene: 4. Germline lookup yields CDR1 SGHRS and CDR2 YFSETQ. The CDR3 is 16 amino acids. In DNA, the CDR3 is TGCGCCAGCAGCTTGGAAGGTAGCGGGGGGGCAGATACGCAGTATTTT. It is translated as CASSLEGSGGADTQYF.

J is TRBJ1-6 and V is TRBV5-1; 7 bases are a match to TRBD1. This CDR3 has 15 residues. Germline values: CDR1 SGHRS, CDR2 YFSETQ. J was trimmed by 7 bases and V by 0 bases; bases with no gene match: 4. CDR3: CASSLALTGNSPLHF. CDR3 coding DNA: TGCGCCAGCAGCTTGGCCCTGACAGGGAATTCACCCCTCCACTTT.